This T cell receptor beta chain was observed in a study of blood T cell repertoires in COVID-19. Overall study context: Sources were T cells, B-cell-depleted T cells, or PBMCs; the material itself was cDNA or gDNA.

CDR1 is MDHEN, CDR2 SYDVKM, per germline. The CDR3 consists of 15 residues. Trimming removed 6 bases from V and 4 bases from J, with 18 bases in between. In the original analysis: Reference gene primers were amplified, and this amplification served to estimate nucleated cell counts. The method was immunoSEQ multiplex PCR; TCRdb's version includes in-frame clones alone and lacks a portion of them. V and J calls and clone size follow that table, whereas D and trimming were derived from the DNA. The profile shows about 78,000 clones, more than 70% of them singletons. The rearrangement joins TRBV28 to TRBJ1-1; possible D gene TRBD1, 5 bases. This sequence originates from a man aged 70 or older with active or convalescent COVID-19. Sequenced material: peripheral blood. CDR3: CASRPAWGRATEAFF. CDR3 sequence (DNA): TGTGCCAGCAGGCCTGCTTGGGGCAGGGCCACTGAAGCTTTCTTT. Full variable domain (remainder filled in from reference TRBV28 and TRBJ1-1): DVKVTQSSRYLVKRTGEKVFLECVQDMDHENMFWYRQDPGLGLRLIYFSYDVKMKEKGDIPEGYSVSREKKERFSLILESASTNQTSMYLCASRPAWGRATEAFFGQGTRLTVV.